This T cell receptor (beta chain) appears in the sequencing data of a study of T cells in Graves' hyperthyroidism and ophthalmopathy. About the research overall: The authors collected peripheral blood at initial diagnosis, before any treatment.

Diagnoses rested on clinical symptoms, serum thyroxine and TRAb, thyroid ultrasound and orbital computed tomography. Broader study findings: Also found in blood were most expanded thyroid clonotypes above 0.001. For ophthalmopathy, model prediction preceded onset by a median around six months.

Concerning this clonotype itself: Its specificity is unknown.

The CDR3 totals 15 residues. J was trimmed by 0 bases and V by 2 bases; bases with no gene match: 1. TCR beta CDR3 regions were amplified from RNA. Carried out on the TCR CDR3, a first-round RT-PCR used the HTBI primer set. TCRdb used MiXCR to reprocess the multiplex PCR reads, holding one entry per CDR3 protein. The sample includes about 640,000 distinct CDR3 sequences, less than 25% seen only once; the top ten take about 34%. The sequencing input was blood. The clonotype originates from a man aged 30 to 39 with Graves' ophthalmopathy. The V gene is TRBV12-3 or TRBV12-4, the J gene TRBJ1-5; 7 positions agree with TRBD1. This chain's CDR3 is CASSLNRGSNQPQHF. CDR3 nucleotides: TGTGCCAGCAGTTTAAACAGGGGTAGCAATCAGCCCCAGCATTTT.